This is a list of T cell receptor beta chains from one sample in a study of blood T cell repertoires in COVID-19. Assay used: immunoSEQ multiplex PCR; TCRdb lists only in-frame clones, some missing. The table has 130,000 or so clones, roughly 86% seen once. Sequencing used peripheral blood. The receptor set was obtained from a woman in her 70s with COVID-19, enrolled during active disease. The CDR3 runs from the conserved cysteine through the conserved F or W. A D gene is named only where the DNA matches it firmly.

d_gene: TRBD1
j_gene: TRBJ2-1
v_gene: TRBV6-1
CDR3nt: TGTGCCAGCAGTGAACGGACAGGGCAGTTCTTC
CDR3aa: CASSERTGQFF

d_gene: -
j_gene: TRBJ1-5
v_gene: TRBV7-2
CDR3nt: TGTGCCAGCAGCGACGGGGGGGCAGATCAGCCCCAGCATTTT
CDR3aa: CASSDGGADQPQHF

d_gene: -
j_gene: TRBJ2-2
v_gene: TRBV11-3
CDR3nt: TGTGCCAGCAGCCCTAATGGCGGGGAGCTGTTTTTT
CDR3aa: CASSPNGGELFF

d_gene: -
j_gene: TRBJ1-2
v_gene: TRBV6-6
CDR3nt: TGTGCCAGCCAGGTAGCTCAGGGTTATGGCTACACCTTC
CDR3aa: CASQVAQGYGYTF

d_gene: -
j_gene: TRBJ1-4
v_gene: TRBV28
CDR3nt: TGTGCCAGCAGTCCTCGGACGGGAATTGGGATTGGGGAAAAACTGTTTTTT
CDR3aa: CASSPRTGIGIGEKLFF

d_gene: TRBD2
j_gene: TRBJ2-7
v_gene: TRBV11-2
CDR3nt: TGTGCCAGCAGCTTTGGGACTAGCTCCTTCTACGAGCAGTACTTC
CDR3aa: CASSFGTSSFYEQYF

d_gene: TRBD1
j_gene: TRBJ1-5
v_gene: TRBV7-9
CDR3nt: TGTGCCAGCAGCGTCACAGGGGGCGGGCAGCCCCAGCATTTT
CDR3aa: CASSVTGGGQPQHF

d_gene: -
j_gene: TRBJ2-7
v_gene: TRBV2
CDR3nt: TGTGCCAGCAGTGGGCAGGGCCCCTCCTACGAGCAGTACTTC
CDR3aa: CASSGQGPSYEQYF

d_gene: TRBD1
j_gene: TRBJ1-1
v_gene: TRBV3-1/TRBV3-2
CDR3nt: TGTGCCAGCGGGACAGGGAAAAACACTGAAGCTTTCTTT
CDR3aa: CASGTGKNTEAFF

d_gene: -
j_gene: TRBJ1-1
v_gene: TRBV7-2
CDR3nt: TGTGCCAGCAAACAGTCCACTGAAGCTTTCTTT
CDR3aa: CASKQSTEAFF

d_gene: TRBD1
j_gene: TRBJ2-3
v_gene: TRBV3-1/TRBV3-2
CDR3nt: TGTGCCAGCAGCCTTCCTGGGGCAGGGGGCAGGTCAGATACGCAGTATTTT
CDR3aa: CASSLPGAGGRSDTQYF

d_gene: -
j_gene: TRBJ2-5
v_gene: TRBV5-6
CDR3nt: TGTGCCAGCAGCAAGCGTGGGGGGTCGGAGACCCAGTACTTC
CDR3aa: CASSKRGGSETQYF

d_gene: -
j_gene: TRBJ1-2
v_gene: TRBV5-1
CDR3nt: TGCGCCAGCAGCCAGCCAGGGGATTCTGGCTACACCTTC
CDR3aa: CASSQPGDSGYTF

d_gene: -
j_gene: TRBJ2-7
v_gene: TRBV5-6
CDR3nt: TGTGCCAGCAGCTTGTTTCGGCGAGGAGAGCAGTACTTC
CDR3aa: CASSLFRRGEQYF